This passage covers 3 T cell receptor beta chains from one sample sequenced in a study of identical twins. TCRdb used MiXCR to reprocess the 5' RACE reads, holding one entry per CDR3 protein. The sample lists approximately 550,000 distinct CDR3 sequences, approximately 20% seen once, with 0.48% in the top ten. Separately, the same data were catalogued under a study of yellow fever vaccine responses in identical twins.

Sequencing was performed on CD4+ T cells sorted from blood. These TCRs come from a woman younger than 35 in good health.

This clonotype was seen a handful of times. The chain carries TRBV18 and TRBJ1-1, with D unresolved. This CDR3 spans 16 amino acids. V dropped 6 bases and J dropped 3 bases, with 20 bases sitting between them. The germline V gene encodes CDR1 KGHSH and CDR2 LQKENI. The CDR3 loop reads CASSSVVGVRDTEAFF. The DNA for the CDR3 is TGTGCCAGCTCCAGCGTAGTTGGGGTACGTGACACTGAAGCTTTCTTT.

Written as DNA, the CDR3 is TGTGCCAGTAGAGCACAGGGAGGCTATGAAAAACTGTTTTTT. Its translation is CASRAQGGYEKLFF. The chain joins TRBV19 to TRBJ1-4, with D possibly matching TRBD1 (6 bases). Germline V lookup: CDR1 LNHDA, CDR2 SQIVND (reference sequence). The CDR3 runs 14 residues. Trimming removed 6 bases at V and 6 bases at J, with 14 bases between.

V and J are TRBV12-3 or TRBV12-4 and TRBJ2-1; 10 positions agree with TRBD1. V lost 8 bases and J lost 2; bases outside the gene matches: 12. The CDR3 extends over 17 amino acids. CDR3 sequence reads: CASSGTGDRDTYNEQFF. For the CDR3, the DNA is TGTGCCAGCTCCGGGACAGGGGATCGGGACACCTACAATGAGCAGTTCTTC.